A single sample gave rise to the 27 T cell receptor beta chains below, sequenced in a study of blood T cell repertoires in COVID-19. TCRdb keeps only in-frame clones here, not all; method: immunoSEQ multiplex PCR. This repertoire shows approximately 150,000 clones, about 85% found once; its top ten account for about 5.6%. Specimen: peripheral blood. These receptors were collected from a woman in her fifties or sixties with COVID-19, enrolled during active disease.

The CDR3 nucleotides are TGTGCCAGCAGCGTAGCAGTCAACTATGGCTACACCTTC. Residues: CASSVAVNYGYTF. The chain uses TRBV9 and TRBJ1-2; no firm D call. Per the germline V gene, CDR1 is SGDLS and CDR2 is YYNGEE. Trimming removed 0 bases at V and 2 bases at J, with 5 bases between. The CDR3 loop spans 13 amino acids.

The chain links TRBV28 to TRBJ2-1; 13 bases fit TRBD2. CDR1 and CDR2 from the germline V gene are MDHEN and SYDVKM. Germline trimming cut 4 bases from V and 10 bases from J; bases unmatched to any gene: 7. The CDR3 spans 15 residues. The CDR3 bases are TGTGCCAGCAGTTCCCCGGGACTAGCGGGGAGGGAGCAGTTCTTC. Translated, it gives CASSSPGLAGREQFF.

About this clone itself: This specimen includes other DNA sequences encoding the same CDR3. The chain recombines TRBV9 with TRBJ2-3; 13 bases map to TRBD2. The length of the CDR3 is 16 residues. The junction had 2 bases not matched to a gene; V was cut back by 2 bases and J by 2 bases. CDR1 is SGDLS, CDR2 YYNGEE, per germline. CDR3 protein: CASSVGLAGVTDTQYF. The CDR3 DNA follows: TGTGCCAGCAGCGTCGGACTAGCGGGGGTCACAGATACGCAGTATTTT.

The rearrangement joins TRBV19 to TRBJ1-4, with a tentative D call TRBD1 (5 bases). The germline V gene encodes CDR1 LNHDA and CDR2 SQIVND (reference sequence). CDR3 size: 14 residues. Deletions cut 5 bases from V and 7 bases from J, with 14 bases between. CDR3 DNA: TGTGCCAGTAGTTTCGGGCAGGGTCCTGAAAAACTGTTTTTT. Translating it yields CASSFGQGPEKLFF.

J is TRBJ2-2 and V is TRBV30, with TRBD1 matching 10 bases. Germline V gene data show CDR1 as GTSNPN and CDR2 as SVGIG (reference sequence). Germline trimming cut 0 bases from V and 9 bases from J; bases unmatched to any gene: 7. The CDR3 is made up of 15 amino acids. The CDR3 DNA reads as TGTGCCTGGAGTGTAGGGACAGGGGCGGATAGGGAGCTGTTTTTT. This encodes CAWSVGTGADRELFF.

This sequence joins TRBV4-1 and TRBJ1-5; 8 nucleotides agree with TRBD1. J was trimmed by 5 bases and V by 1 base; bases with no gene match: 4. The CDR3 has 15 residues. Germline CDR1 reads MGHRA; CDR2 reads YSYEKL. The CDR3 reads CASSQVGQGYQPQHF. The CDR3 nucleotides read TGCGCCAGCAGCCAAGTCGGACAGGGTTATCAGCCCCAGCATTTT.

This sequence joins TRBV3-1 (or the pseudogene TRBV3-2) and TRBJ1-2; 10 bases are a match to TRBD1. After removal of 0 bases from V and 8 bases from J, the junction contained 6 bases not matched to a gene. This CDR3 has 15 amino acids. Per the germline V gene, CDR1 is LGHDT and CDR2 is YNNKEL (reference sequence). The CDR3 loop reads CASSQEDRGARGYTF. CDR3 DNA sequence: TGTGCCAGCAGCCAAGAGGACAGGGGGGCTCGGGGCTACACCTTC.

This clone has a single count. DNA of the CDR3: TGTGCCAGCAGCACCCAGGGCGAAACCTCCTATAATTCACCCCTCCACTTT. Translation gives CASSTQGETSYNSPLHF. The rearrangement uses TRBV13 and TRBJ1-6; TRBD1 is a possible D gene (5 bases). Germline CDR1 is PRHDT and CDR2 is FYEKMQ (reference sequence). This CDR3 contains 17 residues. V lost 5 bases to trimming and J lost 0 bases, with 14 bases between them.

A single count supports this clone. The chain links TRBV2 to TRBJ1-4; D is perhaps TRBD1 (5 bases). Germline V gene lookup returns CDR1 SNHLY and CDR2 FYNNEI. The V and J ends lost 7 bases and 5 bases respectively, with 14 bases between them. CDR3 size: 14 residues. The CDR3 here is CASKREGINEKLFF. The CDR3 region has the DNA TGTGCCAGCAAGAGGGAGGGGATAAATGAAAAACTGTTTTTT.

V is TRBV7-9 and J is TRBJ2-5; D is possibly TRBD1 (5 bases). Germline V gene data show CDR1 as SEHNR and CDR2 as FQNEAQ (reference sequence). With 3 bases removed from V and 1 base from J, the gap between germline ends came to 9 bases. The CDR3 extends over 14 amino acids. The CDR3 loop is CASSLTEIQETQYF. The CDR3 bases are TGTGCCAGCAGCTTGACAGAGATCCAAGAGACCCAGTACTTC.

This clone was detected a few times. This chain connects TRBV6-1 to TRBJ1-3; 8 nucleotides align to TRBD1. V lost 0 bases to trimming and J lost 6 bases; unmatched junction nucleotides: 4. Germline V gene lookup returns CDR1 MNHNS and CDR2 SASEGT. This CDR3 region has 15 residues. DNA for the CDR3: TGTGCCAGCAGTGAAGCGGGGACAGGTCTAAACACCATATATTTT. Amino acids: CASSEAGTGLNTIYF.

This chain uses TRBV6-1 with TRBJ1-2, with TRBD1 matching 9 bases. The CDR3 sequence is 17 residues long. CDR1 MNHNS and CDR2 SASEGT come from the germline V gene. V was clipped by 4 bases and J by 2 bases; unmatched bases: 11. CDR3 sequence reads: CASSAGTGRPDNYGYTF. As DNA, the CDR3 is TGTGCCAGCAGTGCGGGGACAGGGCGACCGGACAACTATGGCTACACCTTC.

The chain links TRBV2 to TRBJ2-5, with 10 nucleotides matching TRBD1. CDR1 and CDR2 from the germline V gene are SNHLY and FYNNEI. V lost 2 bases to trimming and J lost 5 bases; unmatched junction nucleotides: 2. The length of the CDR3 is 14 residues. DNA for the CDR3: TGTGCCAGCAGTGAACAGGGACAGGGGGAGACCCAGTACTTC. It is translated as CASSEQGQGETQYF.

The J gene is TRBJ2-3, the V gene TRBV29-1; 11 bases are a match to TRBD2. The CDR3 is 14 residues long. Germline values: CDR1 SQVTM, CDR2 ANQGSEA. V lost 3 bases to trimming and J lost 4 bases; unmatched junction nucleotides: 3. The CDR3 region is CSVDVAGGADTQYF. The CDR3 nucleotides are TGCAGCGTTGACGTAGCGGGGGGGGCAGATACGCAGTATTTT.

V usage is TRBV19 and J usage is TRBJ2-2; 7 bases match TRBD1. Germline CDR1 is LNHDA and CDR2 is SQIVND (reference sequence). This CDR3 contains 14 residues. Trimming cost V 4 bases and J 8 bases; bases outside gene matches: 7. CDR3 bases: TGTGCCAGTAGTACCGGGACAGTATCTGGGGAGCTGTTTTTT. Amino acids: CASSTGTVSGELFF. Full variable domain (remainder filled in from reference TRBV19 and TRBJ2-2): DGGITQSPKYLFRKEGQNVTLSCEQNLNHDAMYWYRQDPGQGLRLIYYSQIVNDFQKGDIAEGYSVSREKKESFPLTVTSAQKNPTAFYLCASSTGTVSGELFFGEGSRLTVL.

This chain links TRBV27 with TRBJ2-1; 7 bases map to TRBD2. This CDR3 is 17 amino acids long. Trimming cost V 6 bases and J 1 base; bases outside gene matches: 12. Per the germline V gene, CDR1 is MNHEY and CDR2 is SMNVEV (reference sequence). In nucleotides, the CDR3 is TGTGCCAGCAGAACCCCGGGGACGGGGGGATCCTACAATGAGCAGTTCTTC. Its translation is CASRTPGTGGSYNEQFF.

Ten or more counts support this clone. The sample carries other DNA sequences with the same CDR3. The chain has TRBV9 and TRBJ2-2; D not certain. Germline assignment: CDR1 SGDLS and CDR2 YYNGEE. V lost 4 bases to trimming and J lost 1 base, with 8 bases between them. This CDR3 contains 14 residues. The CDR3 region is CASSPLRNTGELFF. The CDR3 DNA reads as TGTGCCAGCAGCCCACTACGGAACACCGGGGAGCTGTTTTTT.

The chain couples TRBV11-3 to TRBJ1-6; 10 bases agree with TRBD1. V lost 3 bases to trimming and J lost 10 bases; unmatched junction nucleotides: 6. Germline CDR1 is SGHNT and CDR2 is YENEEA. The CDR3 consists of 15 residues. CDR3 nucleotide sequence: TGTGCCAGCAGCTTTTCGACAGGGGGCCCGTCACCCCTCCACTTT. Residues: CASSFSTGGPSPLHF.

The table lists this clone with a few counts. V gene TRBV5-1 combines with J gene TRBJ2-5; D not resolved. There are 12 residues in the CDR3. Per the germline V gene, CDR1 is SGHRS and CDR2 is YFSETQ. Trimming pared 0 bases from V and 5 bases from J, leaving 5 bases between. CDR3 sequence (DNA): TGCGCCAGCAGCTTGGACGGGGAGACCCAGTACTTC. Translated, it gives CASSLDGETQYF.

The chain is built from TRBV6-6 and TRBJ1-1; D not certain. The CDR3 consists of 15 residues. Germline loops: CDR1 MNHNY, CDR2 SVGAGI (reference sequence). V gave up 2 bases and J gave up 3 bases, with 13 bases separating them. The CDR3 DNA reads TGTGCCAGCAGTTACAACAGAGACTACGACACTGAAGCTTTCTTT. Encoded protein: CASSYNRDYDTEAFF.

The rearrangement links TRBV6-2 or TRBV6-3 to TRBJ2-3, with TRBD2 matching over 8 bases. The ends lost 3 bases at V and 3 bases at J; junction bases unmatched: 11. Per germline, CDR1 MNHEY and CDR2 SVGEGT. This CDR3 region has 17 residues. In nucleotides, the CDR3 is TGTGCCAGCAGTTATCATGACTTGGTAGCGGGGACAGATACGCAGTATTTT. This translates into CASSYHDLVAGTDTQYF.

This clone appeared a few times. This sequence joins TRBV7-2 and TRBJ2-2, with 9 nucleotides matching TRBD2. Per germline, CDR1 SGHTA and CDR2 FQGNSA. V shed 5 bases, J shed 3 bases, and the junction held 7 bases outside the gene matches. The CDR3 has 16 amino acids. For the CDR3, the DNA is TGTGCCAGCAGCCCTCTTAGCGGGGGTTACACCGGGGAGCTGTTTTTT. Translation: CASSPLSGGYTGELFF.

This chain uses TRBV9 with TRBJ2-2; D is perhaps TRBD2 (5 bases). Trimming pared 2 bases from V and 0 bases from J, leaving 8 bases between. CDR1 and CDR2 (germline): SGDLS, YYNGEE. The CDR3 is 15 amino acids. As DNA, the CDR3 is TGTGCCAGCAGCGTTGGACTGACGAACACCGGGGAGCTGTTTTTT. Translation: CASSVGLTNTGELFF.

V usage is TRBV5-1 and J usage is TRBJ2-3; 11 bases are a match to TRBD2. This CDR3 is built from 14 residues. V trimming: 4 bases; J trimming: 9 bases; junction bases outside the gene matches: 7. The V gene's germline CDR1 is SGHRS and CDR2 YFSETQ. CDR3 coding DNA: TGCGCCAGCAGCCTACTAGCGGGGGATGTGACGCAGTATTTT. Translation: CASSLLAGDVTQYF. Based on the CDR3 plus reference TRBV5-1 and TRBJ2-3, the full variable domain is KAGVTQTPRYLIKTRGQQVTLSCSPISGHRSVSWYQQTPGQGLQFLFEYFSETQRNKGNFPGRFSGRQFSNSRSEMNVSTLELGDSALYLCASSLLAGDVTQYFGPGTRLTVL.

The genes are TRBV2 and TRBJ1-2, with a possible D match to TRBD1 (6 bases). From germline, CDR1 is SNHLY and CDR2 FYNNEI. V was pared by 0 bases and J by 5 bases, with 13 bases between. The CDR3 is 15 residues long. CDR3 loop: CASSEAGGGLYGYTF. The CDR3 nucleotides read TGTGCCAGCAGTGAAGCGGGGGGGGGCCTATATGGCTACACCTTC.

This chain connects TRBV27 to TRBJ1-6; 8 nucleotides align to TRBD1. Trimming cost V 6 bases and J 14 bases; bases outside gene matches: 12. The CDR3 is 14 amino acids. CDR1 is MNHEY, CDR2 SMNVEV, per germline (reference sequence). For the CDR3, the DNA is TGTGCCAGCAGCGACAGGGGCTTTTCCTCTGCCCTCCACTTT. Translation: CASSDRGFSSALHF.

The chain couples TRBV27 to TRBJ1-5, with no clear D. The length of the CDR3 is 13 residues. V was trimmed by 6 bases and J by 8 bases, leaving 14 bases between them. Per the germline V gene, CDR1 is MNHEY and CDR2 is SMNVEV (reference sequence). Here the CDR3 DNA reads TGTGCCAGCAGACTGACCGCGCAGGAGCCCCAGCATTTT. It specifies CASRLTAQEPQHF.